This T cell receptor (beta chain) was found in a study of CD8+ T cells in alopecia areata. Study background: Recipient mice, approximately 6-11-week-old female C3H/HeJ animals, received skin from roughly 6-12-month-old C3H/HeJ graft donors with spontaneous alopecia. Study observations and caveats: Normal scalp showed lower clonality than lesional scalp, especially alopecia totalis/universalis. Scalp sequencing also captures normal skin's resident alphabeta T cells.

Extracted RNA was reverse transcribed into cDNA, the sequencing template. Clones were sequenced by immunoSEQ multiplex PCR, and TCRdb holds only the in-frame ones, with some missing. The sample presents 270,000 or so clones, none singletons. The pooled cutaneous lymph node cells were sorted using several markers (CD4, CD8alpha, NKG2D, NKG2ACE and others). There are 14 residues in the CDR3. The trim removed 5 bases at V and 4 bases at J, leaving 3 bases unmatched. CDR1 NSHNY and CDR2 SYGAGN come from the germline V gene. This clone was found a few times. Its antigen is as yet unknown. Gene names denote mouse genes. The missing CDR3 end, 4 residues past where the read stops, is filled in from the germline J gene.

The source of this sequence is a C3H/HeJ mouse with alopecia areata. The mouse line has the MHC haplotype H2-k. The sample was CD4+ T cells sorted from a lymph node. This chain joins TRBV13-1 and TRBJ2-1; TRBD2 agrees at 10 bases. The CDR3 bases that were read are TGTGCCAGCAGGGGACTGGGGCGTTATGCT. This sequence encodes CASRGLGRYA. The full CDR3 sequence reads CASRGLGRYAEQFF.